The entry below describes one T cell receptor beta chain. This sample stems from a study of blood T cell repertoires in COVID-19. The overall study: T cells, B-cell-depleted T cells, or PBMCs provided the cDNA or gDNA that served as material.

Authors' analysis steps: For nucleated cells, counts were estimated from reference gene primer amplification. Profiled with immunoSEQ multiplex PCR; TCRdb holds only in-frame clones, not every one. Clonal size and the V and J genes are those of that table, whereas D and trimming came from the DNA. This table has about 370,000 clones, 80% to 90% appearing once. The CDR3 runs 13 residues. The germline CDR1 and CDR2 sequences are ENHRY and SYGVKD. The V end was cut by 5 bases, the J end by 4 bases, with 11 bases between. Participants were aged 18 to 89 years, lived in about two dozen US areas, and enrolled virtually. Assignment of participants to cohorts was predicated upon participant-reported clinical history.

Sequencing was performed on PBMCs or T cells enriched from blood (not recorded which). The sequence came from a man between 18 and 29 years old who had recovered from COVID-19. This chain connects TRBV10-3 to TRBJ1-1, with D tentatively TRBD1 (6 bases). In DNA, the CDR3 is TGTGCCATCAGTTACAGGGAAAGCACTGAAGCTTTCTTT. This translates into CAISYRESTEAFF.